The 26 T cell receptor beta chains below all came from one sample that was sequenced in a study of T cell changes during pregnancy in multiple sclerosis. Some clones are missing from TCRdb's copy, which holds only in-frame ones; the method was immunoSEQ multiplex PCR. This repertoire shows approximately 74,000 clones, about 85% found once; its top ten account for approximately 3.3%. The sample here was peripheral blood, taken before pregnancy. These receptors all stem from a female donor with multiple sclerosis, enrolled in a pregnancy study.

The genes are TRBV7-2 and TRBJ2-3; 9 bases agree with TRBD2. CDR1 SGHTA and CDR2 FQGNSA come from the germline V gene. The ends lost 7 bases at V and 8 bases at J; junction bases unmatched: 7. The CDR3 length is 13 residues. As DNA, the CDR3 is TGTGCCAGCATTGGCGGGGGGGAGACTACGCAGTATTTT. Translated: CASIGGGETTQYF.

This chain connects TRBV19 to TRBJ2-1; D unresolved. The CDR3 has 13 amino acids. Germline CDR1 and CDR2: LNHDA and SQIVND (reference sequence). V was shortened by 3 bases and J by 9 bases, with 12 bases between the two germline ends. In nucleotides, the CDR3 is TGTGCCAGTAGTATTCCCCCGGGTACTGAGCAGTTCTTC. It encodes CASSIPPGTEQFF.

The chain uses TRBV30 and TRBJ2-3, with 10 bases that match TRBD2. Germline V gene lookup returns CDR1 GTSNPN and CDR2 SVGIG (reference sequence). This CDR3 is 15 amino acids long. Unmatched junction bases numbered 3, after V lost 1 base and J lost 2 bases. The CDR3 region is CAWSGLAGTTDTQYF. CDR3 bases: TGTGCCTGGAGTGGACTAGCGGGTACCACAGATACGCAGTATTTT.

J is TRBJ2-5 and V is TRBV28, with TRBD1 matching over 9 bases. After removal of 8 bases from V and 4 bases from J, the junction contained 14 bases not matched to a gene. The CDR3 sequence is 16 residues long. Germline values: CDR1 MDHEN, CDR2 SYDVKM. This chain's CDR3 is CASATQGQGVRETQYF. In DNA form, the CDR3 reads TGTGCCAGCGCGACTCAGGGACAGGGTGTACGAGAGACCCAGTACTTC.

The sample holds one count of this clone. The V and J genes are TRBV19 and TRBJ2-1; D unresolved. Germline loops: CDR1 LNHDA, CDR2 SQIVND (reference sequence). Trimming stripped 5 bases from V and 0 bases from J, with 11 bases between. This CDR3 contains 15 residues. Here the CDR3 DNA reads TGTGCCAGTAGTCTTGACTTCAGCTCCTACAATGAGCAGTTCTTC. It yields the protein CASSLDFSSYNEQFF.

The rearrangement links TRBV10-3 to TRBJ2-7; 8 bases map to TRBD2. This CDR3 comprises 12 residues. CDR1 ENHRY and CDR2 SYGVKD come from the germline V gene. J was trimmed by 2 bases and V by 8 bases; bases with no gene match: 2. CDR3 in amino acids: CAIVAGPYEQYF. DNA of the CDR3: TGTGCCATCGTAGCGGGACCCTACGAGCAGTACTTC.

This chain connects TRBV29-1 to TRBJ2-1; 11 nucleotides line up with TRBD1. The CDR3 extends over 15 amino acids. CDR1 SQVTM and CDR2 ANQGSEA come from the germline V gene. Trimming removed 7 bases from V and 2 bases from J; junction bases left unmatched: 7. The CDR3 DNA is TGCAGCGCCAGCCCGGGACAGGGGGCCTACAATGAGCAGTTCTTC. This codes for CSASPGQGAYNEQFF.

V is TRBV30 and J is TRBJ2-5, with 10 bases that match TRBD1. The CDR3 totals 12 residues. J was trimmed by 5 bases and V by 3 bases; bases with no gene match: 0. Germline CDR1 and CDR2: GTSNPN and SVGIG (reference sequence). The CDR3 loop is CAWRGQGETQYF. DNA for the CDR3: TGTGCCTGGAGGGGACAGGGGGAGACCCAGTACTTC.

V usage is TRBV5-1 and J usage is TRBJ2-3; 14 bases match TRBD2. CDR1 is SGHRS and CDR2 is YFSETQ in the germline V gene. V shed 2 bases, J shed 6 bases, and the junction held 11 bases outside the gene matches. The CDR3 spans 18 residues. The CDR3 coding sequence is TGCGCCAGCAGCTTCGCTCCGACTAGCGGGGGGGAAGGGGATACGCAGTATTTT. It encodes CASSFAPTSGGEGDTQYF.

The genes are TRBV19 and TRBJ1-5; TRBD1 aligns across 10 bases. This CDR3 has 17 residues. From germline, CDR1 is LNHDA and CDR2 SQIVND (reference sequence). V dropped 7 bases and J dropped 6; count of bases not matched to a gene: 15. This chain's CDR3 is CASTEWMPGQGTQPQHF. The DNA of the CDR3 is TGTGCCAGTACGGAATGGATGCCGGGACAGGGGACTCAGCCCCAGCATTTT.

The CDR3 is CASSPRRGAGNTEAFF. The CDR3 coding sequence is TGTGCCAGCAGCCCGAGGCGGGGGGCGGGTAACACTGAAGCTTTCTTT. V gene TRBV7-9 combines with J gene TRBJ1-1; weak D call: TRBD1 (6 bases). The CDR3 is 16 residues long. V was shortened by 5 bases and J by 2 bases, with 18 bases between the two germline ends. Germline CDR1 and CDR2: SEHNR and FQNEAQ (reference sequence).

The chain joins TRBV19 to TRBJ2-7; D gene unclear. The CDR3 consists of 15 residues. The germline gives CDR1 LNHDA, CDR2 SQIVND (reference sequence). The V end was cut by 1 base, the J end by 0 bases, with 10 bases between. CDR3 protein: CASSIGASSSYEQYF. The CDR3 DNA sequence: TGTGCCAGTAGTATAGGGGCCAGTAGCTCCTACGAGCAGTACTTC.

In this sample, this clone turned up once. V is TRBV27 and J is TRBJ2-3; 7 positions agree with TRBD1. The CDR3 runs to 16 residues. V lost 7 bases, J lost 0 bases, and 10 bases stayed unmatched. Germline V gives CDR1 MNHEY, CDR2 SMNVEV (reference sequence). For the CDR3, the DNA is TGTGCCAGCAAGTCCTTTACAGGGGCCAGCACAGATACGCAGTATTTT. Translation gives CASKSFTGASTDTQYF.

The CDR3 here is CASSLAQTTMNTEAFF. In DNA, the CDR3 is TGTGCCAGCAGCTTAGCGCAGACCACTATGAACACTGAAGCTTTCTTT. This rearrangement joins TRBV11-2 to TRBJ1-1; D call uncertain. Per the germline V gene, CDR1 is SGHAT and CDR2 is FQNNGV. Trimming left V 1 base short and J 0 bases short, with 12 bases between. The CDR3 spans 16 residues.

V usage is TRBV11-2 and J usage is TRBJ1-6; weak D call: TRBD1 (5 bases). V lost 6 bases to trimming and J lost 7 bases, with 19 bases between them. CDR3 length: 16 residues. CDR1 and CDR2 (germline): SGHAT, FQNNGV. The CDR3 region has the DNA TGTGCCAGCAGGAAGGGGAGGGGCGGCGGGAATTCACCCCTCCACTTT. Translated: CASRKGRGGGNSPLHF.

This chain connects TRBV25-1 to TRBJ1-1; 7 bases are shared with TRBD1. After removal of 6 bases from V and 0 bases from J, the junction contained 7 bases not matched to a gene. Germline values: CDR1 MGHDK, CDR2 SYGVNS. The CDR3 extends over 15 amino acids. In DNA, the CDR3 is TGTGCCAGCAGGGACAGGAGACACATGAACACTGAAGCTTTCTTT. It encodes CASRDRRHMNTEAFF.

The genes are TRBV7-2 and TRBJ1-6; D gene unclear. CDR1 is SGHTA and CDR2 is FQGNSA in the germline V gene. The CDR3 length is 14 residues. V was cut by 5 bases and J by 10 bases, with 15 bases left in between. The CDR3 reads CASSLPGFRSPLHF. The CDR3 DNA reads as TGTGCCAGCAGCCTGCCGGGGTTTAGATCACCCCTCCACTTT.

In its sample, this clone was seen once. The chain recombines TRBV4-1 with TRBJ1-5; D not certain. V lost 3 bases and J 5 bases, leaving 8 bases between the germline ends. Germline lookup yields CDR1 MGHRA and CDR2 YSYEKL. This CDR3 spans 13 amino acids. CDR3 bases: TGCGCCAGCAGCCAGGCCCTAGATCAGCCCCAGCATTTT. Translated, it gives CASSQALDQPQHF.

The chain employs TRBV19 and TRBJ2-1, with TRBD2 identical over 10 bases. V lost 7 bases and J lost 9; bases outside the gene matches: 9. Looked up from germline, CDR1 is LNHDA and CDR2 is SQIVND (reference sequence). The CDR3 totals 14 residues. CDR3 in DNA: TGTGCCAGTATCCCCGGGACTAGCGTCGGTGAGCAGTTCTTC. Protein product: CASIPGTSVGEQFF.

The chain has TRBV28 and TRBJ2-7; D remains unclear. V was clipped by 3 bases and J by 0 bases, with 6 bases between them. Germline V gene data show CDR1 as MDHEN and CDR2 as SYDVKM. The length of the CDR3 is 13 residues. The CDR3, as DNA: TGTGCCAGCAGTTTTAGAACCTCCTACGAGCAGTACTTC. Encoded protein: CASSFRTSYEQYF.

This clone was observed a single time. This chain joins TRBV2 and TRBJ2-4, with 8 nucleotides matching TRBD1. The CDR3 runs 16 residues. CDR1 SNHLY and CDR2 FYNNEI come from the germline V gene. With 6 bases clipped from V and 0 bases from J, the junction kept 7 bases outside the gene matches. The CDR3 protein is CASSLGQGVAKNIQYF. Written as DNA, the CDR3 is TGTGCCAGCAGCCTCGGACAGGGCGTAGCCAAAAACATTCAGTACTTC.

The chain carries TRBV29-1 and TRBJ2-7; 8 positions agree with TRBD1. CDR3 length: 13 amino acids. Per the germline V gene, CDR1 is SQVTM and CDR2 is ANQGSEA. V gave up 7 bases and J gave up 2 bases; unmatched junction bases: 7. CDR3 nucleotides: TGCAGCGCTTCGACGACAGGGGCCTACGAGCAGTACTTC. Encoded protein: CSASTTGAYEQYF.

In nucleotides, the CDR3 is TGTGCCAGTAGTGTACCGTCTAGAGAGGGCTATGGCTACACCTTC. It translates to CASSVPSREGYGYTF. V gene TRBV19 combines with J gene TRBJ1-2, with unresolved D. The CDR3 covers 15 residues. The V end was cut by 5 bases, the J end by 4 bases, with 17 bases between. Germline V gene data show CDR1 as LNHDA and CDR2 as SQIVND (reference sequence).

V is TRBV5-1 and J is TRBJ2-2; D ambiguous. The length of the CDR3 is 17 residues. Germline CDR1 is SGHRS and CDR2 is YFSETQ. Deletions cut 0 bases from V and 2 bases from J, with 14 bases between. The CDR3 loop is CASSLGATTQNTGELFF. The DNA for the CDR3 is TGCGCCAGCAGCTTGGGGGCTACAACCCAAAACACCGGGGAGCTGTTTTTT.

The V and J genes are TRBV4-3 and TRBJ1-1, with TRBD1 matching over 7 bases. This CDR3 has 16 amino acids. Losses at the gene ends were 0 bases for V and 2 bases for J; bases not matched to a gene: 6. CDR1 and CDR2 from the germline V gene are LGHNA and YSLEER. The CDR3, as DNA: TGCGCCAGCAGCCAAGATATGGGACAGCGAAACACTGAAGCTTTCTTT. Its translation: CASSQDMGQRNTEAFF.

V usage is TRBV6-1 and J usage is TRBJ2-1; TRBD1 matches 8 bases. After removal of 7 bases from V and 3 bases from J, the junction contained 5 bases not matched to a gene. Germline-derived CDR1 and CDR2 are MNHNS and SASEGT. There are 14 residues in the CDR3. CDR3 region: CASTPTGDYNEQFF. In DNA form, the CDR3 reads TGTGCCAGCACCCCGACAGGGGACTACAATGAGCAGTTCTTC.